The source of this T cell receptor beta chain is a study of control samples from healthy donors and cancer patients. Data came from immunoSEQ multiplex PCR; TCRdb stores just in-frame clones and leaves some out. The repertoire consists of about 90,000 clones, with approximately 93% occurring once and the leading ten covering around 1.5%. The V gene's germline CDR1 is MDHEN and CDR2 SYDVKM. V shed 10 bases and J 1 base; nucleotides not matched to a gene: 11. The CDR3 is 16 residues long. This chain uses TRBV28 with TRBJ1-5; 9 bases are a match to TRBD1. The sequence derives from a woman in her twenties or thirties in good health. Sequenced: blood. The CDR3 is CATGTGLKESNQPQHF. CDR3 DNA: TGTGCCACAGGGACAGGGTTAAAAGAGAGCAATCAGCCCCAGCATTTT.